This TCR beta chain was recorded in a study of beta chain features in type 1 diabetes. Markers CD45RO/CCR7/CD25/CD127/CD95/CD27 served to sort CD4+ naive, central memory, regulatory and stem cell-like memory cells. Only a few counts were recorded for this clone. Its matching antigen is unknown. The whole isolated RNA underwent reverse transcription, so sequencing captured expressed TCRB transcripts. Produced via immunoSEQ multiplex PCR; TCRdb's table is partial and in-frame only. The sample lists roughly 700,000 clones, 13% seen once, with around 0.022% in the top ten. Study findings and constraints: Patients and controls would be equally affected if PCR favored shorter templates. Sequencing of cDNA might inflate the share of cells that strongly express TCR. Type 1 diabetes patients showed fewer insertions and more deletions at VDJ junctions. Moderate but significant shortening of TCRB CDR3s was recorded in all four CD4+ subsets from Type 1 diabetes patients.

Sequenced material: naive CD4+ T cells from blood. This clonotype was obtained from a man between 18 and 35 years old with type 1 diabetes.

CDR3 loop: CSVAQGAGNQPQHF. The CDR3 DNA reads as TGCAGCGTGGCCCAGGGTGCGGGCAATCAGCCCCAGCATTTT. The chain links TRBV29-1 to TRBJ1-5; the D gene is possibly TRBD1 (5 bases). The germline CDR1 and CDR2 sequences are SQVTM and ANQGSEA. This CDR3 is built from 14 residues. With 6 bases removed from V and 2 bases from J, the gap between germline ends came to 14 bases.